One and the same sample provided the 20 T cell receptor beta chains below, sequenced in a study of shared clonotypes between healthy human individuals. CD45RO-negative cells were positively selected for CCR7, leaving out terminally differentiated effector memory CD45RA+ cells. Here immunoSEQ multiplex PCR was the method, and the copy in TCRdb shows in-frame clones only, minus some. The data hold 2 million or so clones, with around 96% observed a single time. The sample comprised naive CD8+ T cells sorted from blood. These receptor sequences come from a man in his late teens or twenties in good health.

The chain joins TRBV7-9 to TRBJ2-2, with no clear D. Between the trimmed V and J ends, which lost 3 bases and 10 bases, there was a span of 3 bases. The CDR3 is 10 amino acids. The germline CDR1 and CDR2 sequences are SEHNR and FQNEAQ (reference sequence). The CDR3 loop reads CASSFAELFF. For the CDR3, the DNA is TGTGCCAGCAGCTTCGCGGAGCTGTTTTTT.

DNA of the CDR3: TGTGCCAGCAGCTTAGGTGAAGCCCCCCGTGAGCAGTTCTTC. It specifies CASSLGEAPREQFF. V usage is TRBV7-9 and J usage is TRBJ2-1; D unclear. This CDR3 comprises 14 residues. CDR1 is SEHNR, CDR2 FQNEAQ, per germline (reference sequence). Trimming pared 1 base from V and 9 bases from J, leaving 13 bases between.

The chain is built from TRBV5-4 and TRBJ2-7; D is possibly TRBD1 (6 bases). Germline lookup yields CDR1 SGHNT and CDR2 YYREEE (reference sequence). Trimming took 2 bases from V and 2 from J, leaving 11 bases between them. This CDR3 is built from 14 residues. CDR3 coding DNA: TGTGCCAGCAGCTTTGCAGGACAGACCTACGAGCAGTACTTC. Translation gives CASSFAGQTYEQYF.

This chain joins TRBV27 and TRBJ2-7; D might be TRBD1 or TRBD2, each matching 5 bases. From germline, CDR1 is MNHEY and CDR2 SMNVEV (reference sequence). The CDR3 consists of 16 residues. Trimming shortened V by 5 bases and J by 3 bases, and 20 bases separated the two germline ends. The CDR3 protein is CASSPSKGPNCYEQYF. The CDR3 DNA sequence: TGTGCCAGCAGTCCTTCCAAGGGACCCAATTGCTACGAGCAGTACTTC.

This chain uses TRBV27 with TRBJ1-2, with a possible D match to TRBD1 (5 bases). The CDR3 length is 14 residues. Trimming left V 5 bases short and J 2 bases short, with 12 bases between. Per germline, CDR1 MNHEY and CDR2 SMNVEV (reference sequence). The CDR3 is CASSTGTANYGYTF. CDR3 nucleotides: TGTGCCAGCAGTACTGGGACCGCCAACTATGGCTACACCTTC.

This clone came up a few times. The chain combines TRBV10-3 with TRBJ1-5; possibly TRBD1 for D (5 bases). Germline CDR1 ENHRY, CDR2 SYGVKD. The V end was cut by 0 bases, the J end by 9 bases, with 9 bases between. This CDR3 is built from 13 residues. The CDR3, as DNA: TGTGCCATCAGTGAGTCTATGCAGGGGCCCCAGCATTTT. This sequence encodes CAISESMQGPQHF.

CDR3 sequence: CASSPEGTFNTEAFF. The DNA for the CDR3 is TGTGCCAGCAGCCCGGAGGGGACATTTAACACTGAAGCTTTCTTT. The chain is built from TRBV13 and TRBJ1-1; D might be TRBD1 (6 bases). CDR3 size: 15 residues. The V gene's germline CDR1 is PRHDT and CDR2 FYEKMQ (reference sequence). V shed 5 bases and J shed 2 bases, with 15 bases lying between them.

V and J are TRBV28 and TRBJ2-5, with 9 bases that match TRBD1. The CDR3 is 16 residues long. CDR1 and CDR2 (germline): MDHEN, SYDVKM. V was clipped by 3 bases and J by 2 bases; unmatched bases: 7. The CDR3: CASSFGTGMRQETQYF. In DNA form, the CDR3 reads TGTGCCAGCAGTTTCGGGACAGGGATGAGGCAAGAGACCCAGTACTTC.

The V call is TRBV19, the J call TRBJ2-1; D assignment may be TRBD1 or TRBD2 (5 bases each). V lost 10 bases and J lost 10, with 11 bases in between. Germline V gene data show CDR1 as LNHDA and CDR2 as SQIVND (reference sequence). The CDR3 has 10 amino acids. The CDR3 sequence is CATSRGEQFF. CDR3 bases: TGTGCCACCTCCCGGGGCGAGCAGTTCTTC.

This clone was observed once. The CDR3 nucleotides are TGTGCCAGCAGTGAGGACTCTACTTACGAGCAGTACTTC. Translation: CASSEDSTYEQYF. The chain joins TRBV2 to TRBJ2-7; the D gene is possibly TRBD2 (5 bases). CDR1 is SNHLY, CDR2 FYNNEI, per germline. The CDR3 extends over 13 amino acids. V lost 3 bases to trimming and J lost 4 bases, with 10 bases between them.

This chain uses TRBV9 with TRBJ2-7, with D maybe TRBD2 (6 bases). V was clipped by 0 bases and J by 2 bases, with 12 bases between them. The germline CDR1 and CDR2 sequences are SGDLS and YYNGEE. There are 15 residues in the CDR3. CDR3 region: CASSVGPGVAYEQYF. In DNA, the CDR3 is TGTGCCAGCAGCGTAGGCCCGGGAGTGGCCTACGAGCAGTACTTC.

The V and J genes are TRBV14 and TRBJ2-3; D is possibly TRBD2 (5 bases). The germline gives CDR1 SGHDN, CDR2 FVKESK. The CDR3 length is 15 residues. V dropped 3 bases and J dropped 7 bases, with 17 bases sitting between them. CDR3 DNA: TGTGCCAGCAGCCACTCACCGGACTTAAGCCATACGCAGTATTTT. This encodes CASSHSPDLSHTQYF. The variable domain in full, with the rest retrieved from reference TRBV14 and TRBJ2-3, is EAGVTQFPSHSVIEKGQTVTLRCDPISGHDNLYWYRRVMGKEIKFLLHFVKESKQDESGMPNNRFLAERTGGTYSTLKVQPAELEDSGVYFCASSHSPDLSHTQYFGPGTRLTVL.

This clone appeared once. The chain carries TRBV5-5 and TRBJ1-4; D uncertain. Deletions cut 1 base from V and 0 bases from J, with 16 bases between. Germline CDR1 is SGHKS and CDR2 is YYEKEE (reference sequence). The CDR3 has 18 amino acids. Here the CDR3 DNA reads TGTGCCAGCAGCTTGTCTTCGGCCGGAATCGCAACTAATGAAAAACTGTTTTTT. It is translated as CASSLSSAGIATNEKLFF.

The CDR3 loop is CAIRTSGSYEQYF. CDR3 DNA sequence: TGTGCCATCCGGACTAGCGGGTCCTACGAGCAGTACTTC. J is TRBJ2-7 and V is TRBV6-1, with TRBD2 matching over 11 bases. The germline CDR1 and CDR2 sequences are MNHNS and SASEGT. Trimming at V came to 10 bases and at J to 1 base, leaving 3 bases not matched to a gene. This CDR3 spans 13 amino acids.

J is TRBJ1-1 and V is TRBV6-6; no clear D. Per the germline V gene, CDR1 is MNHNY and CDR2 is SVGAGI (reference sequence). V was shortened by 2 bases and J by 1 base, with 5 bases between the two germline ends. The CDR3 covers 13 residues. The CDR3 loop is CASSYAGNTEAFF. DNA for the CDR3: TGTGCCAGCAGTTACGCCGGGAACACTGAAGCTTTCTTT.

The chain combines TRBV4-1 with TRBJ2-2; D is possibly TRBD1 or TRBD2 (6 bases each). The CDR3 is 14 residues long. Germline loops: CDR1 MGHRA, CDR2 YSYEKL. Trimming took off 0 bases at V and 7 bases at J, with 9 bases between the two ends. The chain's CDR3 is CASSQEGGIGELFF. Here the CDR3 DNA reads TGCGCCAGCAGCCAAGAAGGGGGGATCGGGGAGCTGTTTTTT.

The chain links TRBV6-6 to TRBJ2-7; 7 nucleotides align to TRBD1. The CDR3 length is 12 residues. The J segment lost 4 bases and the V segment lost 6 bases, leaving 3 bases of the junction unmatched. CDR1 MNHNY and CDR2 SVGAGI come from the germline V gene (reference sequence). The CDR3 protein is CASSDRAYEQYF. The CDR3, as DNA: TGTGCCAGCAGCGACAGGGCGTACGAGCAGTACTTC.

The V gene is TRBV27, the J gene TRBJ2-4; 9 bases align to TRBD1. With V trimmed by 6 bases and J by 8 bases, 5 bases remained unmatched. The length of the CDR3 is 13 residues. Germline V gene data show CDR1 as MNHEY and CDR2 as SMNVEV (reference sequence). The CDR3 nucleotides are TGTGCCAGCAGCACCGGGACAGGGTACATTCAGTACTTC. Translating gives CASSTGTGYIQYF.

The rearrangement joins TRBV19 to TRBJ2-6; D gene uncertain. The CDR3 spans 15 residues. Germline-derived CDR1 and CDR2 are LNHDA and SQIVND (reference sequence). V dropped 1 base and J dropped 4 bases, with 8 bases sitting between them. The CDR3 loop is CASSIGVAGANVLTF. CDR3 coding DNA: TGTGCCAGTAGTATAGGAGTAGCCGGGGCCAACGTCCTGACTTTC. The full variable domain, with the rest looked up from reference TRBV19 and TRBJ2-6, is DGGITQSPKYLFRKEGQNVTLSCEQNLNHDAMYWYRQDPGQGLRLIYYSQIVNDFQKGDIAEGYSVSREKKESFPLTVTSAQKNPTAFYLCASSIGVAGANVLTFGAGSRLTVL.

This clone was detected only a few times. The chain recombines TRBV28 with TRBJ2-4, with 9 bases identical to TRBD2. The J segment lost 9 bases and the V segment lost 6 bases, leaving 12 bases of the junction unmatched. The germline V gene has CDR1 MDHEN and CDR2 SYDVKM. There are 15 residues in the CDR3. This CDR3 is CASSRSGGPQGIQYF. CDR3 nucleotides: TGTGCCAGCAGCCGGAGCGGGGGGCCCCAGGGCATTCAGTACTTC.